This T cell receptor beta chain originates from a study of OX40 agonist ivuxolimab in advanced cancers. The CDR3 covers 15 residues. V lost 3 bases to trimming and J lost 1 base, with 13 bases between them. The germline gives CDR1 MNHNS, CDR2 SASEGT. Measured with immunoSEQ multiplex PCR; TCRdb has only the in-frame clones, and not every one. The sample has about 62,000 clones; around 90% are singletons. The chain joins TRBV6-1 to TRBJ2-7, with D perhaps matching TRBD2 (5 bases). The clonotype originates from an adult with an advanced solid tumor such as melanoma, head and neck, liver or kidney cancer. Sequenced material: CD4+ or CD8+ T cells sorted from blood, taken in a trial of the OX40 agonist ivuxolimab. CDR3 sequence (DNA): TGTGCCAGCAGTGAGTTTGTTAGCGTATCCTACGAGCAGTACTTC. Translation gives CASSEFVSVSYEQYF.